The sequence of this T cell receptor beta chain was determined in a study of T cell repertoires in cytomegalovirus infection. The wider study: Public TCR beta signatures marked donors with CMV infection and the matching HLA. Study conclusions and caveats: HLA-C-restricted CMV-specific TCR beta clonotypes were dominant in the ex vivo response.

CDR1 is MNHEY and CDR2 is SMNVEV in the germline V gene (reference sequence). The CDR3 is 14 residues long. V was pared by 3 bases and J by 1 base, with 2 bases of the junction left unmatched. For this clonotype: The antigen is undetermined.

TCRdb fed the reads into MiXCR, producing one record per CDR3 protein. The sample has 570,000 or so distinct CDR3 sequences; approximately 40% are singletons. This sequence joins TRBV27 and TRBJ2-5; 7 nucleotides agree with TRBD2. The TCR comes from a human donor in good health (CMV status not recorded). Some clones in this sample may be carry-over from other donors' samples. Sequenced material: cultured PBMCs, taken from culture after CMV antigen stimulation. CDR3 region: CASSFAGAQETQYF. The CDR3 bases are TGTGCCAGCAGTTTCGCGGGAGCCCAAGAGACCCAGTACTTC.